The rows below give T cell receptor beta chains drawn from one sample of a study of blood T cells in healthy people across ages. MiXCR, applied by TCRdb to the 5' RACE reads, yields one record per CDR3 protein. The repertoire holds over 750,000 distinct CDR3 sequences, with 20% to 25% as singletons. These data are also associated with another study on T cells of mothers and their children.

The sequencing sample was made of blood. The receptors were sampled from a boy between 10 and 17 years old in good health. The CDR3 runs from the conserved cysteine through the conserved F or W. D genes are given only for firm matches. The size entry is marked missing in some rows and otherwise reads once, few, many or a size class.

TRBV11-1	.	TRBJ2-1	.	TGTGCCAGCAGCTTAAACGGCGGGATGTCCTACAATGAGCAGTTCTTC	CASSLNGGMSYNEQFF
TRBV28	.	TRBJ2-7	.	TGTGCCAGCAGTTTTTTGTTCGGCTCGGGGGCAGGGGACTACGAGCAGTACTTC	CASSFLFGSGAGDYEQYF
TRBV7-8	.	TRBJ2-5	.	TGTGCCAGCAGCTTAGAAGCGATAGAGACCCAGTACTTC	CASSLEAIETQYF
TRBV6-1	few	TRBJ2-7	TRBD2	TGTGCCAGCAGTACGGGGAGACTAGCGGGAGGGGACGAGCAGTACTTC	CASSTGRLAGGDEQYF
TRBV7-9	few	TRBJ2-5	.	TGTGCCAGCAGCTTAGTTCAGGCTCCGCAAGAGACCCAGTACTTC	CASSLVQAPQETQYF
TRBV2	.	TRBJ1-2	TRBD1	TGTGCCAGCAGTGAGGGGCAGGGGGTAAACTATGGCTACACCTTC	CASSEGQGVNYGYTF
TRBV28	.	TRBJ2-7	.	TGTGCCAGCAATCAGGGTGGTCAGTCCTACGAGCAGTACTTC	CASNQGGQSYEQYF
TRBV4-3	few	TRBJ1-1	.	TGCGCCAGCAGCCAAGAGGGGGCCGGAGCTTTCTTT	CASSQEGAGAFF
TRBV14	.	TRBJ2-7	.	TGTGCCAGCAGCCGCAACACTAGTTTCGCAAAGCAGTACTTC	CASSRNTSFAKQYF
TRBV7-9	few	TRBJ1-1	.	TGTGCCAGCAGCCCCCAGGCTGAAGCTTTCTTT	CASSPQAEAFF
TRBV7-2	.	TRBJ2-5	.	TGTGCCAGCAGCTCCTTCGTGGGGGCACAAGAGACCCAGTACTTC	CASSSFVGAQETQYF
TRBV12-3/TRBV12-4	.	TRBJ1-5	TRBD1	TGTGCCAGCAGCCCGAGACAGGGGGCCTATCAGCCCCAGCATTTT	CASSPRQGAYQPQHF
TRBV7-9	.	TRBJ2-3	.	TGTGCCAGCAGCTTAATGGCGGAAACCACAGATACGCAGTATTTT	CASSLMAETTDTQYF
TRBV3-1	.	TRBJ2-5	TRBD1	TGTGCCAGCAGCCAGCCGGGACAGGTGGAGACCCAGTACTTC	CASSQPGQVETQYF
TRBV5-5	few	TRBJ2-7	TRBD2	TGTGCCAGCAGCGTCCGACTAGCCGTGAGCGACTACGAGCAGTACTTC	CASSVRLAVSDYEQYF
TRBV5-1	.	TRBJ2-5	TRBD2	TGCGCCAGCAGCTCCAGCGGGGCGAGTCAAGAGACCCAGTACTTC	CASSSSGASQETQYF
TRBV6-5	few	TRBJ1-2	.	TGTGCCAGCAGTTACTTCAGAGGGGCTGGTTATGGCTACACCTTC	CASSYFRGAGYGYTF
TRBV6-2/TRBV6-3	.	TRBJ1-2	.	TGTGCCAGCAACGCGGAGGGTCCATCTGAGGGCTACACCTTC	CASNAEGPSEGYTF
TRBV5-1	.	TRBJ1-4	TRBD1	TGCGCCAGTACCGGGACAGGGGGAGTAGAGGAAAAACTGTTTTTT	CASTGTGGVEEKLFF
TRBV24-1	few	TRBJ1-1	.	TGTGCCACCAGTGACCCCCGGGGTGAAGCTTTCTTT	CATSDPRGEAFF
TRBV11-1	.	TRBJ2-6	TRBD1	TGTGCCAGCAGCTCACCCGGGGGACAGGGGGATTCCCCTCGTTTCTCTGGGGCCAACGTCCTGACTTTC	CASSSPGGQGDSPRFSGANVLTF
TRBV9	many	TRBJ1-1	.	TGTGCCAGCAGCGGAGGGACTGAAGCTTTCTTT	CASSGGTEAFF
TRBV6-6	.	TRBJ2-7	TRBD1	TGTGCCAGCAGTTACGTGGACAGGGACTACGAGCAGTACTTC	CASSYVDRDYEQYF